This paragraph reports one TCR beta chain. What it binds is unknown. The naive CD8 population came from CD45RO-negative cells selected for CCR7, without terminally differentiated effector memory CD45RA+ cells. The study drew all its donors from Caucasian adults living in Nashville, Tennessee. The data derive from a study of shared clonotypes between healthy human individuals. Regarding the study as a whole: Only blood underwent sampling, and tissue repertoires likely differ. Among donors, sharing of clonotypes was expected to be affected by sequencing depth.

Methods used by the authors: Filtering differed for immunoSEQ, which gave only junction sequences without quality scores. Profiling relied on immunoSEQ multiplex PCR, and the TCRdb table lists in-frame clones only, not all of them. D and trimming come from the DNA, and the V and J calls and clone size come from that table. The sample shows about 2 million clones, about 95% of them seen only once. The receptor was isolated from a man between 18 and 29 years old in good health. The sequenced sample consisted of naive CD8+ T cells sorted from blood.

The CDR3 DNA reads as TGCGCCAGCAGCCAAGTCTCCGGCCCGGCGGGAGCCTACGAGCAGTACTTC. It yields the protein CASSQVSGPAGAYEQYF. The chain has TRBV4-1 and TRBJ2-7; the match to TRBD2 covers 7 bases. CDR1 and CDR2 from the germline V gene are MGHRA and YSYEKL. Unmatched junction bases numbered 11, after V lost 1 base and J lost 2 bases. The CDR3 runs to 17 residues.